This T cell receptor beta chain is drawn from a study of T-cell memory formation after mild COVID-19. The study, taken as a whole, reports: Certain responding clones were present in pre-infection memory, suggesting participation of cross-reactive memory.

TCRdb analysed the 5' RACE reads with MiXCR anew, one entry per CDR3 protein. The sample carries 550,000 to 650,000 distinct CDR3 sequences, around 15% recorded once. V gave up 1 base and J gave up 0 bases; unmatched junction bases: 8. CDR3 length: 17 residues. This clonotype was found a few times. Its antigen remains unidentified. The sequencing sample was made of PBMCs or a T cell subset sorted from them (not recorded which). This TCR came from an adult woman who had mild COVID-19 (a few samples of this study predate the infection). Cell type and time point are not known. The chain links TRBV12-3 or TRBV12-4 to TRBJ1-1; 7 nucleotides agree with TRBD1. The CDR3 nucleotides are TGTGCCAGCAGTTTAGACGAGTACAGGGGAATGAACACTGAAGCTTTCTTT. Amino acids: CASSLDEYRGMNTEAFF.